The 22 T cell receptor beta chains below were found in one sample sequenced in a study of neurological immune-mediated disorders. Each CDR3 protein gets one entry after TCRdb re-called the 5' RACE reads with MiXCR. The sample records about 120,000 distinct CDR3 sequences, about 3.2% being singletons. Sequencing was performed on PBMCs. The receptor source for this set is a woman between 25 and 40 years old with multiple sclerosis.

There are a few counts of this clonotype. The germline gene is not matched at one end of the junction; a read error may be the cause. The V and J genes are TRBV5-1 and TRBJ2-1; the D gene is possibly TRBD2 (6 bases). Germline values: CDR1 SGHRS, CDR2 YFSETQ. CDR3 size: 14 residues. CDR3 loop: CASSWDSGYNAQFF. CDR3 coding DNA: TGCGCCAGCAGCTGGGATAGCGGCTACAATGCGCAGTTCTTC. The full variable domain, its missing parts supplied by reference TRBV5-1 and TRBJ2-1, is KAGVTQTPRYLIKTRGQQVTLSCSPISGHRSVSWYQQTPGQGLQFLFEYFSETQRNKGNFPGRFSGRQFSNSRSEMNVSTLELGDSALYLCASSWDSGYNAQFFGPGTRLTVL.

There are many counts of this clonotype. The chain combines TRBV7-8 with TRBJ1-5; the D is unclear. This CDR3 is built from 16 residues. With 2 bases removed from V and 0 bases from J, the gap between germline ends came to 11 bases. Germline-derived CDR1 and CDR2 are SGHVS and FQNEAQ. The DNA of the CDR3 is TGTGCCAGCAGCTTAATATCGACTGGTAGCAATCAGCCCCAGCATTTT. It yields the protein CASSLISTGSNQPQHF.

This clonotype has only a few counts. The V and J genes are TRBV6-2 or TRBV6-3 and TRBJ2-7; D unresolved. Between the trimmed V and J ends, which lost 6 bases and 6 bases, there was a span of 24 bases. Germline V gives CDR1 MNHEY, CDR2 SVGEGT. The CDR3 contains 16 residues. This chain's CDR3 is CASSRVPNGLKVEQYF. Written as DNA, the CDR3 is TGTGCCAGCAGCCGAGTACCGAACGGGCTTAAAGTCGAGCAGTACTTC.

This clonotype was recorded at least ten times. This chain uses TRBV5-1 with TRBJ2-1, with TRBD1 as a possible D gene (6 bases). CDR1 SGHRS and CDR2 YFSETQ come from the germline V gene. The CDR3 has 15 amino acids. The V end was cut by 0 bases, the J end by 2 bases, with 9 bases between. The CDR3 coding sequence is TGCGCCAGCAGCTTGGCGCAGGGGACCTACAATGAGCAGTTCTTC. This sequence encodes CASSLAQGTYNEQFF.

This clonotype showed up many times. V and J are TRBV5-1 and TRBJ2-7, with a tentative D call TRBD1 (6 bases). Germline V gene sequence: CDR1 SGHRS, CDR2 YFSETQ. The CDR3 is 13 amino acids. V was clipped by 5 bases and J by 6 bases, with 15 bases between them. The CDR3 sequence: CASSLQGDFEQYF. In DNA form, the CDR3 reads TGCGCCAGCAGTCTACAGGGAGATTTCGAGCAGTACTTC.

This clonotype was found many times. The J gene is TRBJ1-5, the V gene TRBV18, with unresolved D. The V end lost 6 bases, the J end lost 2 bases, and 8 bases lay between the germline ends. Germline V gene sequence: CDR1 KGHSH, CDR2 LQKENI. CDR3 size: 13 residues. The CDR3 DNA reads TGTGCCAGCTCCGCGGACCGCAATCAGCCCCAGCATTTT. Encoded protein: CASSADRNQPQHF.

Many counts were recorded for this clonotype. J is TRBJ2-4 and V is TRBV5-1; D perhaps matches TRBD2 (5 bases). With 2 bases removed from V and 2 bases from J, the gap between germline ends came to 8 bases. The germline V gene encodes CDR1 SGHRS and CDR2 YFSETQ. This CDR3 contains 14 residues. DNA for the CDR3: TGCGCCAGCAGCTTCGGCGGGCCCAAAAACATTCAGTACTTC. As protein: CASSFGGPKNIQYF.

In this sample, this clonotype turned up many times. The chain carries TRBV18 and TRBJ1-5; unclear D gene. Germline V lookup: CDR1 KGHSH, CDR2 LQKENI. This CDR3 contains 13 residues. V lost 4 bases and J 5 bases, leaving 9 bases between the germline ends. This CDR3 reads CASSRYRDQPQHF. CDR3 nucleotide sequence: TGTGCCAGCTCACGGTACAGAGATCAGCCCCAGCATTTT.

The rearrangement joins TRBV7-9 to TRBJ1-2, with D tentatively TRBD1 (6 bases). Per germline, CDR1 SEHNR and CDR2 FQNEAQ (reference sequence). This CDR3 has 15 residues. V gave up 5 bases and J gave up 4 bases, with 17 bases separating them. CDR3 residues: CASSGGPGESYGYTF. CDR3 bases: TGTGCCAGCAGCGGCGGGCCAGGGGAGTCCTATGGCTACACCTTC.

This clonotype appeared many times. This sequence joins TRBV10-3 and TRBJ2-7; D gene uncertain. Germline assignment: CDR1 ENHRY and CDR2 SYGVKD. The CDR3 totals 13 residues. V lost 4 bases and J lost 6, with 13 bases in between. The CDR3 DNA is TGTGCCATCAGTGGGGATAGAGTTGGCGAGCAGTACTTC. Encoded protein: CAISGDRVGEQYF.

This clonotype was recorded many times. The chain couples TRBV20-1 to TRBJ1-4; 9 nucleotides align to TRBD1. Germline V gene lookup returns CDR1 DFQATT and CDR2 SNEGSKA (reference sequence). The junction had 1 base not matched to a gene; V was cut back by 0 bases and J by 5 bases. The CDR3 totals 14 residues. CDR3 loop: CSAREGQGNEKLFF. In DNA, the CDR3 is TGCAGTGCTAGAGAGGGACAGGGCAATGAAAAACTGTTTTTT.

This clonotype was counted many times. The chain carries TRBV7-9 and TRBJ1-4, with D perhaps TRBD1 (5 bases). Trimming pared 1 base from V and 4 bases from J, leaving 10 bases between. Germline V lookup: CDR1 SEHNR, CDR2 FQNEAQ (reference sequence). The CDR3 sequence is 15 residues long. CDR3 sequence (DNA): TGTGCCAGCAGCTTAGGGCCTCAGGGTAATGAAAAACTGTTTTTT. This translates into CASSLGPQGNEKLFF.

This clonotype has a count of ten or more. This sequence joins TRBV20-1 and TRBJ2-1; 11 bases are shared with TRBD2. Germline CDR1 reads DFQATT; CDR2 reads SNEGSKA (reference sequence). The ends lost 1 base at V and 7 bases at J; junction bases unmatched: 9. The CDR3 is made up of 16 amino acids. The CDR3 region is CSARVSGGAPTNEQFF. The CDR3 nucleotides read TGCAGTGCTAGAGTTAGCGGGGGGGCCCCCACGAATGAGCAGTTCTTC.

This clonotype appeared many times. The CDR3 region has the DNA TGTGCCAGCAGTTACACCCGGGACAGACTAGCGGACACCTACGAGCAGTACTTC. It encodes CASSYTRDRLADTYEQYF. The V call is TRBV6-2 or TRBV6-3, the J call TRBJ2-7, with TRBD2 matching 9 bases. The CDR3 has 18 residues. V was pared by 2 bases and J by 2 bases, with 13 bases of the junction left unmatched. Germline V gives CDR1 MNHEY, CDR2 SVGEGT.

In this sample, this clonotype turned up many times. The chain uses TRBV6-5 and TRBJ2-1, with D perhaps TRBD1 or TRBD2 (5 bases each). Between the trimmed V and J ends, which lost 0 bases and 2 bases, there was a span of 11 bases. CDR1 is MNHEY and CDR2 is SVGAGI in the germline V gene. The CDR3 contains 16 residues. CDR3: CASSYSMGTPYNEQFF. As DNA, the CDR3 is TGTGCCAGCAGTTACTCAATGGGGACCCCCTACAATGAGCAGTTCTTC.

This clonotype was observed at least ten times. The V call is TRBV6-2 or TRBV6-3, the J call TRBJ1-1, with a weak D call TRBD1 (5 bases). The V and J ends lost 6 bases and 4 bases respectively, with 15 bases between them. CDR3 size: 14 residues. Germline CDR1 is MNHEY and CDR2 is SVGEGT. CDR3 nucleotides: TGTGCCAGCAGCCCCGGACGGGGCGGCACTGAAGCTTTCTTT. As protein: CASSPGRGGTEAFF.

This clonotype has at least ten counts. The CDR3: CASSDPGGNGYGYTF. Here the CDR3 DNA reads TGCGCCAGCAGTGACCCAGGGGGGAACGGCTATGGCTACACCTTC. This chain joins TRBV10-2 and TRBJ1-2; the match to TRBD1 covers 7 bases. Unmatched junction bases numbered 8, after V lost 3 bases and J lost 4 bases. Germline-derived CDR1 and CDR2 are WSHSY and SAAADI. This CDR3 is 15 amino acids long.

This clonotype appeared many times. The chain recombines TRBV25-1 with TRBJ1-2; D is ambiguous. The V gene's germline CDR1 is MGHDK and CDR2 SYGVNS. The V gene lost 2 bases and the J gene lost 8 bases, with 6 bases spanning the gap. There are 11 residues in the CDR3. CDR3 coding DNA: TGTGCCAGCAGTGAACTCAGCGGCTACACCTTC. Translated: CASSELSGYTF.

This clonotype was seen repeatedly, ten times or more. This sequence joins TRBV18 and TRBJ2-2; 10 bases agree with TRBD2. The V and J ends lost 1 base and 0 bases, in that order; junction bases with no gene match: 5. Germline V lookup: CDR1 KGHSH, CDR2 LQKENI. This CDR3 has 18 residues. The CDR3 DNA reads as TGTGCCAGCTCACCACGCCTAGCGGGAGCCGCGAACACCGGGGAGCTGTTTTTT. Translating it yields CASSPRLAGAANTGELFF.

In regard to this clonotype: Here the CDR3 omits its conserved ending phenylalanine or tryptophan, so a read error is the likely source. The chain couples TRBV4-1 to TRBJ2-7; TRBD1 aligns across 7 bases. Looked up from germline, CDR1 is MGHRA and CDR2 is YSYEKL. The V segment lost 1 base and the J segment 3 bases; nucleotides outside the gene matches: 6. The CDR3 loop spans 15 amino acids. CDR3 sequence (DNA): TGCGCCAGCAGCCAAGTTGGACAGGTAGACTACGAGCAGTACTTA. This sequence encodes CASSQVGQVDYEQYL.

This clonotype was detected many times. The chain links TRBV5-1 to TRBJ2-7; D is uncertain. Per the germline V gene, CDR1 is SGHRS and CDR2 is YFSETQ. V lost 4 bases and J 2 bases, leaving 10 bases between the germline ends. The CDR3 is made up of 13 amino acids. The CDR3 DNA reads TGCGCCAGCAGCGAACCGTTGACCTACGAGCAGTACTTC. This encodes CASSEPLTYEQYF.

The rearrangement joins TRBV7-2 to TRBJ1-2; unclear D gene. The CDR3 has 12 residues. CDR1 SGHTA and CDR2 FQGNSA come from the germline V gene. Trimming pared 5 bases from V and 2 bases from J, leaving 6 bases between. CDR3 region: CASSTRNYGYTF. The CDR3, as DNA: TGTGCCAGCAGCACACGAAACTATGGCTACACCTTC.